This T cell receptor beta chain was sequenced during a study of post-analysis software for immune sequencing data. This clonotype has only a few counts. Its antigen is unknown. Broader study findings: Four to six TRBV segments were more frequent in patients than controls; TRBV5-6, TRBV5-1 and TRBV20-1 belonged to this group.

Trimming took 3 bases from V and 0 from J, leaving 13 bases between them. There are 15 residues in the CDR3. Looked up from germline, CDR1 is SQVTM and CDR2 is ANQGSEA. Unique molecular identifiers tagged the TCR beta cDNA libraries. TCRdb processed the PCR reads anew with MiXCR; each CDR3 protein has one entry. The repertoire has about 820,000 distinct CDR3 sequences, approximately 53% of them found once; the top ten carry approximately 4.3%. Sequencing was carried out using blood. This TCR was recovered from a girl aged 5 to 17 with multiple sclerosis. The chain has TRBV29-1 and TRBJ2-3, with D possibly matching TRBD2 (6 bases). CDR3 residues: CSVDQTSSSTDTQYF. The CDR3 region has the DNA TGCAGCGTTGACCAAACTAGCAGTAGCACAGATACGCAGTATTTT.